A single sample is the source of the 10 T cell receptor beta chains below, sequenced in a study of cytomegalovirus exposure and HLA in healthy donors. The PCR contained 60 Vbeta and 13 Jbeta primers. Produced via immunoSEQ multiplex PCR; TCRdb's table is partial and in-frame only. The sample shows 150,000 to 200,000 clones, roughly 87% of them seen only once. The sequenced sample was PBMCs. These receptors were collected from a girl less than two years old in good health and CMV-seronegative.

The rearrangement links TRBV5-3 to TRBJ2-1, with D perhaps matching TRBD2 (5 bases). TRBV5-3 belongs to the ORF category, with a function that is uncertain. The CDR3 spans 14 residues. The V gene lost 5 bases and the J gene lost 4 bases, with 13 bases spanning the gap. DNA for the CDR3: TGTGCCAGAAGGAGGGCGCCTATTTACAATGAGCAGTTCTTC. Amino acid sequence: CARRRAPIYNEQFF.

The genes are TRBV28 and TRBJ2-2, with 7 bases fitting TRBD2. Germline V gene data show CDR1 as MDHEN and CDR2 as SYDVKM. Trimming took 2 bases from V and 5 from J; bases not matched to a gene: 2. The length of the CDR3 is 14 residues. The CDR3 is CASSLPGGTGELFF. The CDR3, as DNA: TGTGCCAGCAGTTTACCGGGGGGTACCGGGGAGCTGTTTTTT.

V is TRBV9 and J is TRBJ2-2; 12 bases fit TRBD1. CDR1 is SGDLS and CDR2 is YYNGEE in the germline V gene. The CDR3 loop spans 16 amino acids. Trimming removed 4 bases from V and 6 bases from J; junction bases left unmatched: 7. Here the CDR3 reads CASSPRDRGLSGELFF. The CDR3 DNA sequence: TGTGCCAGCAGCCCAAGGGACAGGGGGCTATCCGGGGAGCTGTTTTTT.

The genes are TRBV7-9 and TRBJ2-3; a possible D gene is TRBD2 (5 bases). The CDR3 has 13 amino acids. With 5 bases removed from V and 6 bases from J, the gap between germline ends came to 12 bases. The V gene's germline CDR1 is SEHNR and CDR2 FQNEAQ (reference sequence). The CDR3 DNA reads as TGTGCCAGCAGCACCGCGGGTGGGGATACGCAGTATTTT. Translating gives CASSTAGGDTQYF.

This chain connects TRBV30 to TRBJ1-3; D not certain. V lost 0 bases, J lost 0 bases, and 3 bases lay in between. CDR3 length: 13 amino acids. Germline CDR1 GTSNPN, CDR2 SVGIG (reference sequence). CDR3 amino acids: CAWSVASGNTIYF. Written as DNA, the CDR3 is TGTGCCTGGAGTGTAGCCTCTGGAAACACCATATATTTT. Full variable domain (remainder filled in from reference TRBV30 and TRBJ1-3): SQTIHQWPATLVQPVGSPLSLECTVEGTSNPNLYWYRQAAGRGLQLLFYSVGIGQISSEVPQNLSASRPQDRQFILSSKKLLLSDSGFYLCAWSVASGNTIYFGEGSWLTVV.

This rearrangement joins TRBV27 to TRBJ2-1; TRBD1 matches at 12 bases. CDR3 length equals 17 residues. J gave up 6 bases and V 5 bases, and 11 bases lay outside the gene matches. Germline V CDR1 and CDR2: MNHEY, SMNVEV (reference sequence). Here the CDR3 DNA reads TGTGCCAGCAGTATCGCCCCCGGGACAGGGGGCTTCAATGAGCAGTTCTTC. Its protein is CASSIAPGTGGFNEQFF.

DNA for the CDR3: TGTGCCAGCAGCCCTAGCGGGGGTTACGAGCAGTACTTC. This gives the protein CASSPSGGYEQYF. The gene calls are TRBV9 and TRBJ2-7; 10 nucleotides line up with TRBD2. V lost 4 bases, J lost 4 bases, and 2 bases stayed unmatched. This CDR3 region has 13 residues. Germline CDR1 and CDR2: SGDLS and YYNGEE. Variable domain in full (rest from reference TRBV9 and TRBJ2-7): DSGVTQTPKHLITATGQRVTLRCSPRSGDLSVYWYQQSLDQGLQFLIQYYNGEERAKGNILERFSAQQFPDLHSELNLSSLELGDSALYFCASSPSGGYEQYFGPGTRLTVT.

This clone was seen only once. The chain has TRBV19 and TRBJ1-1; possible D gene TRBD1, 5 bases. The CDR3 loop spans 16 amino acids. The germline CDR1 and CDR2 sequences are LNHDA and SQIVND (reference sequence). V lost 6 bases to trimming and J lost 1 base, with 18 bases between them. This CDR3 reads CASRGVFGSRNTEAFF. In nucleotides, the CDR3 is TGTGCCAGTAGAGGGGTATTCGGCTCTCGGAACACTGAAGCTTTCTTT.

The chain is built from TRBV6-4 and TRBJ1-5; 8 bases are a match to TRBD1. V was pared by 9 bases and J by 7 bases, with 20 bases of the junction left unmatched. This CDR3 comprises 17 residues. The germline CDR1 and CDR2 sequences are MRHNA and SNTAGT. The chain's CDR3 is CASSTPRGRTRPQPQHF. CDR3 DNA: TGTGCCAGTAGCACACCCAGGGGGCGCACCCGGCCCCAGCCCCAGCATTTT.

The V call is TRBV4-1, the J call TRBJ2-3; a weak D match, TRBD2 (6 bases). CDR1 is MGHRA, CDR2 YSYEKL, per germline. Between the trimmed V and J ends, which lost 1 base and 4 bases, there was a span of 9 bases. The CDR3 covers 14 residues. CDR3 in DNA: TGCGCCAGCAGCCAAGCATCTAGCGCAGATACGCAGTATTTT. Translated, it gives CASSQASSADTQYF.